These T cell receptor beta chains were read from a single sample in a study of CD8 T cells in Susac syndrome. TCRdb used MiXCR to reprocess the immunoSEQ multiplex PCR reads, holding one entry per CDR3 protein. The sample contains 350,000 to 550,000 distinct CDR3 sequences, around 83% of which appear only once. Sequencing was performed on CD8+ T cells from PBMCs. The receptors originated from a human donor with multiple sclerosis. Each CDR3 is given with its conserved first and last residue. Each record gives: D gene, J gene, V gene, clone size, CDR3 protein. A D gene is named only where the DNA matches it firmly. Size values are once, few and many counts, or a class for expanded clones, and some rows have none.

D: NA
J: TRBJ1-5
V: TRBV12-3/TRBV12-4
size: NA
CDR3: CASRIGRNNQPQHF

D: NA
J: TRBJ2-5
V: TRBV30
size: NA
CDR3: CAWSVNLGETQYF

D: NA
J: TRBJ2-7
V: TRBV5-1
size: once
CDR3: CASRDMYEQYF

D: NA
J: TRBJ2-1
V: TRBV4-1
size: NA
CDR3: CASSQETSGQFF

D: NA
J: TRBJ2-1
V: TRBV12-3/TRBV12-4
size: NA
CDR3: CASWRAGYNEQFF

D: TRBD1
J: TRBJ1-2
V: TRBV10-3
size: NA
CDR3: CAISTGGPYGYTF

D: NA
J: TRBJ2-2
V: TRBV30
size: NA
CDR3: CAWRQTASDWGELFF

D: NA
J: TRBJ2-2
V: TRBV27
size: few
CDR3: CASSLGGGTGELFF

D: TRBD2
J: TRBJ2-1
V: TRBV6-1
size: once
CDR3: CASSPLSGPTYNEQFF

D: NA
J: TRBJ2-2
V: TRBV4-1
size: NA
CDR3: CASSSRPGTGELFF

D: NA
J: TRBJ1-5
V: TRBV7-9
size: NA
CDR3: CASSNLDRDSNQPQHF

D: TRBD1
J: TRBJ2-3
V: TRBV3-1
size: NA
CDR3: CASWGQGRTDTQYF

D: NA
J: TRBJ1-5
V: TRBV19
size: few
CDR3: CASSPNGEPPQHF

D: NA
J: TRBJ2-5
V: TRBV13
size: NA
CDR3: CASSLYLQETQYF

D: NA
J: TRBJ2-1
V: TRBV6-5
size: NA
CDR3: CASSYSAGLAGEQFF

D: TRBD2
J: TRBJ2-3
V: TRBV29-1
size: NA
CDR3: CSVELAGGPGDTQYF

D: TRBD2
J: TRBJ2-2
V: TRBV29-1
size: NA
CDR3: CSVGLANTGELFF

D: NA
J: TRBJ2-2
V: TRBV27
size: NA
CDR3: CASSYRGATTGELFF

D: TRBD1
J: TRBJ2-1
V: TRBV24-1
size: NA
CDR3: CATSDWDSNEQFF

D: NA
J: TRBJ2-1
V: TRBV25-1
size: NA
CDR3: CASSEYGGMDEQFF

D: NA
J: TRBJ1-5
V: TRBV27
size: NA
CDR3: CASSLWSNQPQHF

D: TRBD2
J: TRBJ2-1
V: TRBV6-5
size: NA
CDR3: CASSYSSTSGRYNEQFF